This T cell receptor (beta chain) originates from a study of coeliac disease. Regarding this clone: The junction departs from the called germline gene at one end, perhaps through a read error.

The data were produced by immunoSEQ multiplex PCR, yet TCRdb's version contains in-frame clones alone and is incomplete. Of around 5,300 clones listed, around 62% are singletons. This CDR3 comprises 12 residues. Germline CDR1 KGHSH, CDR2 LQKENI. This TCR derives from a man in his 70s with active celiac disease. Sequencing was carried out using lymphocytes from the gut lamina propria. V and J are TRBV18 and TRBJ2-7, with D unclear. The CDR3 nucleotides read TGTGCCAGCCCACCACAGCCCTACGAGCAGTACTTC. Its translation: CASPPQPYEQYF.